This is a list of T cell receptor beta chains from one sample in a study of shared T cell receptors in the human thymus. Measured with immunoSEQ multiplex PCR; TCRdb has only the in-frame clones, and not every one. Here the sample spans 700,000 to 750,000 clones, approximately 83% being singletons. The data were also submitted as part of a second study, on human thymus T cells.

Sequencing used thymocytes. These receptors came from a girl less than two years old with a congenital heart defect. Both conserved end residues are part of each CDR3. Each record gives: J gene, clone size, CDR3 length, D gene, V gene, CDR3 protein, CDR3 DNA. The D gene is left open where the match is weak. The size field is filled for only some rows; it gives once, few, many or a size class.

J gene: TRBJ2-1
clone size: .
CDR3 length: 15
D gene: TRBD2
V gene: TRBV12-5
CDR3 protein: CARIPGLAGYNEQFF
CDR3 DNA: TGTGCTAGAATCCCGGGACTAGCGGGATACAATGAGCAGTTCTTC

J gene: TRBJ1-2
clone size: once
CDR3 length: 15
D gene: TRBD1
V gene: TRBV29-1
CDR3 protein: CSVEYLGQVPRGYTF
CDR3 DNA: TGCAGCGTTGAATATTTAGGACAGGTTCCTAGAGGCTACACCTTC

J gene: TRBJ1-5
clone size: .
CDR3 length: 18
D gene: TRBD1
V gene: TRBV28
CDR3 protein: CASSLYRGQPFSNQPQHF
CDR3 DNA: TGTGCCAGCAGTTTATACAGGGGACAACCCTTTAGCAATCAGCCCCAGCATTTT

J gene: TRBJ2-1
clone size: .
CDR3 length: 11
D gene: .
V gene: TRBV20-1
CDR3 protein: CSASVRNEQFF
CDR3 DNA: TGCAGTGCTAGTGTGAGGAATGAGCAGTTCTTC

J gene: TRBJ1-2
clone size: .
CDR3 length: 14
D gene: TRBD1
V gene: TRBV9
CDR3 protein: CASSQGGLPWGYTF
CDR3 DNA: TGTGCCAGCAGCCAGGGGGGACTCCCCTGGGGCTACACCTTC

J gene: TRBJ1-6
clone size: .
CDR3 length: 16
D gene: TRBD1
V gene: TRBV5-1
CDR3 protein: CASSHRAGQYNSPLHF
CDR3 DNA: TGCGCCAGCAGCCACAGGGCGGGACAGTATAATTCACCCCTCCACTTT

J gene: TRBJ1-2
clone size: .
CDR3 length: 14
D gene: TRBD1
V gene: TRBV4-3
CDR3 protein: CASSPRQGGYGYTF
CDR3 DNA: TGCGCCAGCAGCCCGCGACAGGGGGGCTACGGCTACACCTTC

J gene: TRBJ1-2
clone size: .
CDR3 length: 15
D gene: TRBD1
V gene: TRBV27
CDR3 protein: CASSFYAGTGNGYTF
CDR3 DNA: TGTGCCAGCAGTTTCTACGCCGGGACAGGGAATGGCTACACCTTC

J gene: TRBJ2-3
clone size: .
CDR3 length: 23
D gene: TRBD2
V gene: TRBV10-3
CDR3 protein: CAISESITPDGLAGGPVTDTQYF
CDR3 DNA: TGTGCCATCAGTGAGTCGATAACCCCCGATGGATTAGCGGGGGGGCCCGTGACAGATACGCAGTATTTT

J gene: TRBJ2-7
clone size: few
CDR3 length: 14
D gene: TRBD1
V gene: TRBV7-2
CDR3 protein: CASSSRTGGYEQYF
CDR3 DNA: TGTGCCAGCAGCTCCCGGACAGGGGGCTACGAGCAGTACTTC

J gene: TRBJ2-3
clone size: few
CDR3 length: 18
D gene: TRBD2
V gene: TRBV5-6
CDR3 protein: CASSPHLPTSGDTDTQYF
CDR3 DNA: TGTGCCAGCAGCCCGCACCTTCCAACTAGCGGGGACACAGATACGCAGTATTTT

J gene: TRBJ1-2
clone size: .
CDR3 length: 13
D gene: TRBD1
V gene: TRBV11-2
CDR3 protein: CASSFENRGGYTF
CDR3 DNA: TGTGCCAGCAGCTTCGAGAACAGGGGTGGCTACACCTTC

J gene: TRBJ2-7
clone size: once
CDR3 length: 14
D gene: TRBD1
V gene: TRBV27
CDR3 protein: CASSSQTGSYEQYF
CDR3 DNA: TGTGCCAGCAGTTCCCAGACAGGGTCCTACGAGCAGTACTTC

J gene: TRBJ1-2
clone size: .
CDR3 length: 17
D gene: TRBD1
V gene: TRBV5-5
CDR3 protein: CASSSPGDRGPYYGYTF
CDR3 DNA: TGTGCCAGCAGCTCGCCGGGAGACAGGGGACCCTACTATGGCTACACCTTC

J gene: TRBJ1-5
clone size: .
CDR3 length: 16
D gene: .
V gene: TRBV6-1
CDR3 protein: CASSAPGCGWDQPQHF
CDR3 DNA: TGTGCCAGCAGTGCCCCGGGTTGCGGGTGGGATCAGCCCCAGCATTTT

J gene: TRBJ1-1
clone size: .
CDR3 length: 15
D gene: .
V gene: TRBV5-6
CDR3 protein: CASSPRQSLNTEAFF
CDR3 DNA: TGTGCCAGCAGCCCTCGACAGTCCCTGAACACTGAAGCTTTCTTT

J gene: TRBJ1-2
clone size: .
CDR3 length: 15
D gene: TRBD1
V gene: TRBV9
CDR3 protein: CASSAYRGRPYGYTF
CDR3 DNA: TGTGCCAGCAGCGCGTACAGGGGGCGCCCCTATGGCTACACCTTC

J gene: TRBJ1-6
clone size: .
CDR3 length: 13
D gene: .
V gene: TRBV6-4
CDR3 protein: CATSGQPDSPLHF
CDR3 DNA: TGTGCCACCAGTGGACAGCCCGATTCACCCCTCCACTTT